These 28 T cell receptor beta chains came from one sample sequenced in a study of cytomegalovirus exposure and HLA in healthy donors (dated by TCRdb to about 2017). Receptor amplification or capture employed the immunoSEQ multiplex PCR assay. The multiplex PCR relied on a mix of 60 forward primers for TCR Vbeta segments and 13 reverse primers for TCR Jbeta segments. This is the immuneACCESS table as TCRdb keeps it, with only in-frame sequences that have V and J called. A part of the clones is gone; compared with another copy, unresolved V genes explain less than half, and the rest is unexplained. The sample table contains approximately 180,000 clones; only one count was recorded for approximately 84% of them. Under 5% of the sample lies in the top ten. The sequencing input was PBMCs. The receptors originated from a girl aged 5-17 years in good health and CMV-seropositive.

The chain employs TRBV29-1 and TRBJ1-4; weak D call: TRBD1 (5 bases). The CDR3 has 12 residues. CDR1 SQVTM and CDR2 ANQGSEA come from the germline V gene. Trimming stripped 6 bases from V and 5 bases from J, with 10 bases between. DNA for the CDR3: TGCAGCGTCCTCGGGGGGAATGAAAAACTGTTTTTT. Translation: CSVLGGNEKLFF.

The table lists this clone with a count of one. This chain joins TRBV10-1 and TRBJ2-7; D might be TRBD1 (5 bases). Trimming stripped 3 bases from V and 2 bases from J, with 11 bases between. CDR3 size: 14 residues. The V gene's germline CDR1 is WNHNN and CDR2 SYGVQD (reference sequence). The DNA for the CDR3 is TGCGCCAGCAGTGATACAGGAACCACCTACGAGCAGTACTTC. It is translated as CASSDTGTTYEQYF.

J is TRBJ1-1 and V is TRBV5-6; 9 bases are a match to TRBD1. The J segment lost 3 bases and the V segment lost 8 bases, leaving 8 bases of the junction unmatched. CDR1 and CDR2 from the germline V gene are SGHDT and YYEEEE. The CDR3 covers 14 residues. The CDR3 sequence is CASYRGLTHTEAFF. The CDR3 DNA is TGTGCCAGTTACAGGGGGCTTACCCACACTGAAGCTTTCTTT. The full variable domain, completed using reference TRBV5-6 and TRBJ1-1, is DAGVTQSPTHLIKTRGQQVTLRCSPKSGHDTVSWYQQALGQGPQFIFQYYEEEERQRGNFPDRFSGHQFPNYSSELNVNALLLGDSALYLCASYRGLTHTEAFFGQGTRLTVV.

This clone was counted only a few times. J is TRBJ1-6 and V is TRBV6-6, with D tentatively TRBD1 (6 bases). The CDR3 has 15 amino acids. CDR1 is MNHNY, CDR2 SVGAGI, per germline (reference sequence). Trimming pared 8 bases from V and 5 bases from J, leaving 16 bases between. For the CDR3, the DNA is TGTGCCAGCGGGCGGACAGTGGGGGATAATTCACCCCTCCACTTT. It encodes CASGRTVGDNSPLHF.

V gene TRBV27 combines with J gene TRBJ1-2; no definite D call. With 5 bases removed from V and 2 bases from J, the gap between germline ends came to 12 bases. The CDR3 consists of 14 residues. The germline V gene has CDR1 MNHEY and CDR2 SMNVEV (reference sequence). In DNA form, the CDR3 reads TGTGCCAGCAGTCTAGACCCGTTAAACTATGGCTACACCTTC. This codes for CASSLDPLNYGYTF.

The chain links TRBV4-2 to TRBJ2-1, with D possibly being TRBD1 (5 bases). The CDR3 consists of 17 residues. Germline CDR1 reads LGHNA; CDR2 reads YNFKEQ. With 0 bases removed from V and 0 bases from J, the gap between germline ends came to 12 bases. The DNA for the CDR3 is TGTGCCAGCAGCCAAGATCTTCAGGGCTTCTCCTACAATGAGCAGTTCTTC. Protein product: CASSQDLQGFSYNEQFF.

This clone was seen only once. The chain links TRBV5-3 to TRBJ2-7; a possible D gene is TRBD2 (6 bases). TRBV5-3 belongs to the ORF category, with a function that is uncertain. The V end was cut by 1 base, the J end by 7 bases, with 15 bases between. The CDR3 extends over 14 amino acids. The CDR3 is CARSLTGPAGEQYF. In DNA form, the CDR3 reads TGTGCCAGAAGCTTGACGGGCCCGGCGGGGGAGCAGTACTTC.

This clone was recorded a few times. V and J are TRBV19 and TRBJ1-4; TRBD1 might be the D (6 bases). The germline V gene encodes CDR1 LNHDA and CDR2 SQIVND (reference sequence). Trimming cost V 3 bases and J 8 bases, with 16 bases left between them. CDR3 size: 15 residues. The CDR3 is CASSIGQIRGEKLFF. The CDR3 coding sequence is TGTGCCAGTAGTATCGGACAGATCCGGGGAGAAAAACTGTTTTTT.

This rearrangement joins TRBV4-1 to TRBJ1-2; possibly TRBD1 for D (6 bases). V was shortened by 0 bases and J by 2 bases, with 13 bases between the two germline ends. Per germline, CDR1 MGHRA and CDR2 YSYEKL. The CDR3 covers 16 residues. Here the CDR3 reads CASSQEPGTLNYGYTF. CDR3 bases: TGCGCCAGCAGCCAAGAGCCTGGGACACTAAACTATGGCTACACCTTC.

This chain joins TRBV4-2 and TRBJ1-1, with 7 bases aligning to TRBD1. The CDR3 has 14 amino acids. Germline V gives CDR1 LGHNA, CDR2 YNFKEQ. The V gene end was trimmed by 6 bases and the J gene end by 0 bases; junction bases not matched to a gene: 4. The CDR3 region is CASRGTEMNTEAFF. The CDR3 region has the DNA TGTGCCAGCAGGGGGACAGAGATGAACACTGAAGCTTTCTTT.

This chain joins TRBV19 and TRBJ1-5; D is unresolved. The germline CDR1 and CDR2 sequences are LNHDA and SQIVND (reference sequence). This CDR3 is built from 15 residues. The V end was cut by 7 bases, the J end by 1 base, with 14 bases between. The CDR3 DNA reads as TGTGCCAGTACAGGAGGGATGGTGAGCAATCAGCCCCAGCATTTT. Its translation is CASTGGMVSNQPQHF.

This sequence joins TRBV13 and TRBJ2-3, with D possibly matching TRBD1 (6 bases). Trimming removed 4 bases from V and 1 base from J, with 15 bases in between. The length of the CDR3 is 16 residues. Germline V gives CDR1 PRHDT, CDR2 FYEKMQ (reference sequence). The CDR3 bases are TGTGCCAGCAGCTCCCCACCCTGGACAGGCACAGATACGCAGTATTTT. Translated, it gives CASSSPPWTGTDTQYF. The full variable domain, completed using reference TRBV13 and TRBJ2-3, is AAGVIQSPRHLIKEKRETATLKCYPIPRHDTVYWYQQGPGQDPQFLISFYEKMQSDKGSIPDRFSAQQFSDYHSELNMSSLELGDSALYFCASSSPPWTGTDTQYFGPGTRLTVL.

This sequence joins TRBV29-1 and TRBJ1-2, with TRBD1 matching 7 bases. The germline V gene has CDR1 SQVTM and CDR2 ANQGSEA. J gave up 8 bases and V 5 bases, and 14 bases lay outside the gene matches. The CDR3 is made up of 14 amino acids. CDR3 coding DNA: TGCAGCGTTTTACCTCCTGACAGGGCGAGAGGCTACACCTTC. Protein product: CSVLPPDRARGYTF.

The CDR3: CASSGIRDRTYEQYF. CDR3 DNA: TGTGCCAGCAGCGGAATCCGGGACAGGACCTACGAGCAGTACTTC. This chain joins TRBV7-8 and TRBJ2-7; 8 bases map to TRBD1. Losses at the gene ends were 5 bases for V and 2 bases for J; bases not matched to a gene: 8. Germline V CDR1 and CDR2: SGHVS, FQNEAQ. The CDR3 totals 15 residues.

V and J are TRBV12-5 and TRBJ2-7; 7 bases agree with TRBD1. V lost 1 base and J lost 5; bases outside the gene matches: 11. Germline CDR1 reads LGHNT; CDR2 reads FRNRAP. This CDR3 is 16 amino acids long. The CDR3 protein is CASGLEPTGSVDEQYF. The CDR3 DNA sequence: TGTGCTAGTGGTTTGGAGCCGACAGGGAGTGTCGACGAGCAGTACTTC. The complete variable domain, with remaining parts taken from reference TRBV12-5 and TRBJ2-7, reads DARVTQTPRHKVTEMGQEVTMRCQPILGHNTVFWYRQTMMQGLELLAYFRNRAPLDDSGMPKDRFSAEMPDATLATLKIQPSEPRDSAVYFCASGLEPTGSVDEQYFGPGTRLTVT.

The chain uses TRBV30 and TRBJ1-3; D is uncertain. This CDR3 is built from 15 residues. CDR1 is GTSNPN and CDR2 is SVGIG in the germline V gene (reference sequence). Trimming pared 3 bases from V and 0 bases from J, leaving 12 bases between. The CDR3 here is CAWSQDIPSGNTIYF. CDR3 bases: TGTGCCTGGAGCCAAGACATCCCCTCTGGAAACACCATATATTTT.

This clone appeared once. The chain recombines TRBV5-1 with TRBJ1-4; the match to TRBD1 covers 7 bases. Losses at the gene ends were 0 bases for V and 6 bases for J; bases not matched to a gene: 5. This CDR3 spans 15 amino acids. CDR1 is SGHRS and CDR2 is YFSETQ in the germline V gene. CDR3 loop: CASSLGGGADEKLFF. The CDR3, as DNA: TGCGCCAGCAGCTTGGGAGGGGGCGCGGATGAAAAACTGTTTTTT. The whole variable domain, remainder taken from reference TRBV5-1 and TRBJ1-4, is KAGVTQTPRYLIKTRGQQVTLSCSPISGHRSVSWYQQTPGQGLQFLFEYFSETQRNKGNFPGRFSGRQFSNSRSEMNVSTLELGDSALYLCASSLGGGADEKLFFGSGTQLSVL.

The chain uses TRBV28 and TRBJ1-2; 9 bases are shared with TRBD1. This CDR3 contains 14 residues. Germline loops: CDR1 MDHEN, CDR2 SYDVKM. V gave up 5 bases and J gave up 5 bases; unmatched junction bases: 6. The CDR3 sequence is CASSTGTGRYGYTF. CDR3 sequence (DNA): TGTGCCAGCAGTACCGGGACAGGGAGGTATGGCTACACCTTC.

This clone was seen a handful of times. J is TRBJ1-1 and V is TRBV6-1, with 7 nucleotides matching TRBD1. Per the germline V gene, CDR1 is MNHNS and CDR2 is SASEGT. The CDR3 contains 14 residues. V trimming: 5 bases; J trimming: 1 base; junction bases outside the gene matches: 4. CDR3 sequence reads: CASSQDRRNTEAFF. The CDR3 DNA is TGTGCCAGCAGTCAGGACAGGAGGAACACTGAAGCTTTCTTT.

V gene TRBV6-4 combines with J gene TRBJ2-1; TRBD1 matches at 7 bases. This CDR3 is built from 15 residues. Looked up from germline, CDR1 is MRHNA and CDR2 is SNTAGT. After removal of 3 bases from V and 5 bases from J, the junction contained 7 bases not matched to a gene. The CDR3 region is CASSEKGQPNNEQFF. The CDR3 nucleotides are TGTGCCAGCAGTGAAAAGGGACAGCCAAACAATGAGCAGTTCTTC.

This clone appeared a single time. CDR3 residues: CASRLAGNQETQYF. CDR3 coding DNA: TGTGCCAGCAGACTAGCGGGGAACCAAGAGACCCAGTACTTC. The chain is built from TRBV6-1 and TRBJ2-5; 10 positions agree with TRBD2. V was clipped by 6 bases and J by 0 bases; unmatched bases: 1. The CDR3 spans 14 residues. Germline V gene sequence: CDR1 MNHNS, CDR2 SASEGT.

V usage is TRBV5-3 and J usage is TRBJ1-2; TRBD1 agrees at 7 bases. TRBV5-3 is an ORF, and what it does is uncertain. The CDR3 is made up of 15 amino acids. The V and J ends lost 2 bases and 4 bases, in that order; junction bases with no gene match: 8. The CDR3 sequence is CARSFGQVGTYGYTF. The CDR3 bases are TGTGCCAGAAGCTTCGGACAGGTCGGGACCTATGGCTACACCTTC.

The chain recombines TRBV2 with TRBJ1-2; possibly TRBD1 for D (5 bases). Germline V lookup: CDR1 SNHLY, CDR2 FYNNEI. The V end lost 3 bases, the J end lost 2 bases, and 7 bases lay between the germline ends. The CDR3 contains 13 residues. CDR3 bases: TGTGCCAGCAGTGACCCAGGGAACTATGGCTACACCTTC. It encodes CASSDPGNYGYTF.

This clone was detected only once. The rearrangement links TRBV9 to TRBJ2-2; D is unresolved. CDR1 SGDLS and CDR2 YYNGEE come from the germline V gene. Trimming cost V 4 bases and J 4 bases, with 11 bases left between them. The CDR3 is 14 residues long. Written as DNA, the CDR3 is TGTGCCAGCAGCCCACAGCCAGGCACCGGGGAGCTGTTTTTT. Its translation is CASSPQPGTGELFF.

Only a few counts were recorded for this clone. CDR3 sequence (DNA): TGTGCCAGCAGCGTAGGACAGGGCCGGAACTATGGCTACACCTTC. Its translation: CASSVGQGRNYGYTF. V is TRBV9 and J is TRBJ1-2; TRBD1 agrees at 7 bases. The CDR3 contains 15 residues. Losses at the gene ends were 0 bases for V and 2 bases for J; bases not matched to a gene: 4. CDR1 and CDR2 from the germline V gene are SGDLS and YYNGEE.

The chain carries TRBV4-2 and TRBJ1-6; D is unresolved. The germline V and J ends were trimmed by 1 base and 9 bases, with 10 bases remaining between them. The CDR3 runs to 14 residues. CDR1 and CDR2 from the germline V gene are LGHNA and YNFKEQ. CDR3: CASSQGEGGSPLHF. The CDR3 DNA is TGTGCCAGCAGCCAAGGCGAGGGCGGTTCACCCCTCCACTTT.

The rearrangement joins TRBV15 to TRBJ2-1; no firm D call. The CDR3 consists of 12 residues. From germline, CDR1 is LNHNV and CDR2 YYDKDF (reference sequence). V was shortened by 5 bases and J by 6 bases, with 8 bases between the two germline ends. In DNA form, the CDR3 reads TGTGCCACCAGCGTGACGGGCAATGAGCAGTTCTTC. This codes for CATSVTGNEQFF.

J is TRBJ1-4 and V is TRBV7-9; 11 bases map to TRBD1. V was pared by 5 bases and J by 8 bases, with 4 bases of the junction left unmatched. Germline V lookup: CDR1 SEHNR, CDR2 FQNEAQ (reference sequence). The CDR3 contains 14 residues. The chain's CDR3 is CASSRGQGEEKLFF. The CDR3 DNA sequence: TGTGCCAGCAGCAGGGGACAGGGGGAGGAAAAACTGTTTTTT.